These T cell receptor beta chains were read from a single sample in a study of T cells in Graves' hyperthyroidism and ophthalmopathy. Via MiXCR, TCRdb re-called the multiplex PCR reads, giving one row per CDR3 protein. The sample has 540,000 or so distinct CDR3 sequences, 15% to 18% seen once. The sequencing sample was made of blood. All receptors derive from a woman in her twenties or thirties with Graves' hyperthyroidism. Both conserved end residues are part of each CDR3. Clone size is given for some rows only: seen once, a few or many times, or a class if the clone is expanded.

V	size	J	CDR3
TRBV29-1	many	TRBJ2-1	CSVEEREVNNEQFF
TRBV2	few	TRBJ2-7	CASSQARLAGAYEQYF
TRBV19	-	TRBJ1-5	CASTSNRYSNQPQHF
TRBV20-1	many	TRBJ2-7	CSARDPHSYEQYF
TRBV5-1	few	TRBJ2-5	CASNRDIQETQYF
TRBV24-1	many	TRBJ2-1	CATSDRTGREQFF
TRBV12-3/TRBV12-4	many	TRBJ2-2	CASSLGEGTAGPGELFF
TRBV19	-	TRBJ2-1	CASSFDRVVGFDEQFF
TRBV29-1	few	TRBJ2-2	CSVATGTYNTGELFF
TRBV19	few	TRBJ1-1	CASSSLTAGVSNTEAFF
TRBV3-1	many	TRBJ2-7	CASSPAGDYEQYF
TRBV2	many	TRBJ2-7	CASSELAGGIEQYF
TRBV27	few	TRBJ2-3	CASYGDTQYF
TRBV7-8	many	TRBJ2-3	CASSLSSSTDTQYF
TRBV7-9	many	TRBJ1-2	CASSKTGGGGYTF
TRBV5-1	many	TRBJ2-3	CASNERDTSTDTQYF
TRBV6-2/TRBV6-3	-	TRBJ2-1	CASSGTTSGRAHTEYNEQFF
TRBV7-2	many	TRBJ1-5	CASSPSSWTGPSNQPQHF
TRBV3-1	many	TRBJ2-1	CASSPVRLRTHNEQFF
TRBV20-1	many	TRBJ1-1	CSACKTGPLNTEAFF
TRBV20-1	many	TRBJ2-1	CSALSGSTYNEQFF
TRBV24-1	-	TRBJ2-3	CATGAGDTQYF
TRBV2	many	TRBJ2-2	CASSVGTPNTGELFF
TRBV7-3	many	TRBJ2-1	CASSRAGTGGNEQFF
TRBV2	many	TRBJ2-1	CASSDLAGGYNEQFF
TRBV4-1	few	TRBJ2-7	CASSQARGKGYEQYF
TRBV10-3	few	TRBJ1-4	CAISAGEAEKLFF
TRBV20-1	many	TRBJ2-3	CSASKTSGHTDTQYF
TRBV2	many	TRBJ1-2	CASSEPPRREGHYGYTF
TRBV29-1	many	TRBJ2-5	CSVEGAQEHQETQYF
TRBV27	many	TRBJ1-6	CASRLGGINSPLHF
TRBV28	-	TRBJ2-7	CASSRGGRATYYEQYF
TRBV5-1	few	TRBJ2-2	CASSSQGYVNTGELFF
TRBV12-3/TRBV12-4	many	TRBJ2-4	CASSLVLWEGGDIQYF
TRBV6-2/TRBV6-3	-	TRBJ2-1	CASCSLAGGPYNEQFF
TRBV19	-	TRBJ1-1	CASSIPDTGEAFF
TRBV7-9	few	TRBJ2-1	CASSSGRAGSGSYNEQFF
TRBV12-3/TRBV12-4	many	TRBJ2-7	CASSLTTSEQYF
TRBV12-5	many	TRBJ2-1	CASGLVREQFF
TRBV7-3	many	TRBJ2-1	CASSPTGPNYNEQFF
TRBV6-2/TRBV6-3	few	TRBJ2-2	CASSYGPTSEELFF
TRBV20-1	many	TRBJ2-7	CSANSGLAGGSSYEQYF
TRBV3-1	many	TRBJ2-1	CASSHTGGTLYNEQFF
TRBV12-3/TRBV12-4	few	TRBJ1-2	CASSLAIKTNYGYTF
TRBV19	few	TRBJ2-3	CASSTAGDRPDTQYF
TRBV11-3	many	TRBJ2-5	CASSVGTGQETQYF